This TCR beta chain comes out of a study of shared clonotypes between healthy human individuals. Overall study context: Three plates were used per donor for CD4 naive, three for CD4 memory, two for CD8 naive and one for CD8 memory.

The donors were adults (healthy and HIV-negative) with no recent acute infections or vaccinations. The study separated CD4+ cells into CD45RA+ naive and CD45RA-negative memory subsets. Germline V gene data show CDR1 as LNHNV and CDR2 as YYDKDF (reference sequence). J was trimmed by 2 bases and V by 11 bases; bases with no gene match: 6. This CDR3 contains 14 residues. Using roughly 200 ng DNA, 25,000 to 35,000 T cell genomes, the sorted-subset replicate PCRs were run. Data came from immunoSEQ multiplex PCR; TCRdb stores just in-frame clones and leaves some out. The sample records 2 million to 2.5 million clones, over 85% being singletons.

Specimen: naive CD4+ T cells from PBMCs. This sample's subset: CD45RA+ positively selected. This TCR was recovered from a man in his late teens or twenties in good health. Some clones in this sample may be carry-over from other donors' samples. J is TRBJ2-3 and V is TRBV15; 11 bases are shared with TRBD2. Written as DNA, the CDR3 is TGTGCCTCTCGACTAGCGGGGATCACAGATACGCAGTATTTT. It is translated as CASRLAGITDTQYF.